The entry below describes one T cell receptor (beta chain). Antigen: not known. The sample comes from a study of CD8+ T cells in alopecia areata. Findings and limits, study-wide: TCR sharing across patients was less clear than in mice, possibly HLA-related. In scalp, tofacitinib significantly decreased clonality and expanded CD8+ clones among the top 100.

cDNA reverse transcribed from extracted RNA served as the sequencing template. TCRdb's table, derived via immunoSEQ multiplex PCR, lists solely in-frame clones and lacks some. This table has about 180,000 clones, 45% to 60% appearing once. V lost 0 bases, J lost 0 bases, and 0 bases stayed unmatched. The CDR3 has 16 residues. CDR1 and CDR2 (germline): SGHDT, YYEEEE. Treatment here: oral pan-JAK inhibitor, 5-10 mg twice daily. V is TRBV5-6 and J is TRBJ2-1, with 10 positions matching TRBD2. The sample was CD8+ T cells sorted from blood, taken between weeks 51 and 54, from a patient treated with tofacitinib. This TCR derives from a human donor with alopecia areata. CDR3 sequence reads: CASSLGLAGSYNEQFF. In nucleotides, the CDR3 is TGTGCCAGCAGCTTGGGACTAGCGGGCTCCTACAATGAGCAGTTCTTC.